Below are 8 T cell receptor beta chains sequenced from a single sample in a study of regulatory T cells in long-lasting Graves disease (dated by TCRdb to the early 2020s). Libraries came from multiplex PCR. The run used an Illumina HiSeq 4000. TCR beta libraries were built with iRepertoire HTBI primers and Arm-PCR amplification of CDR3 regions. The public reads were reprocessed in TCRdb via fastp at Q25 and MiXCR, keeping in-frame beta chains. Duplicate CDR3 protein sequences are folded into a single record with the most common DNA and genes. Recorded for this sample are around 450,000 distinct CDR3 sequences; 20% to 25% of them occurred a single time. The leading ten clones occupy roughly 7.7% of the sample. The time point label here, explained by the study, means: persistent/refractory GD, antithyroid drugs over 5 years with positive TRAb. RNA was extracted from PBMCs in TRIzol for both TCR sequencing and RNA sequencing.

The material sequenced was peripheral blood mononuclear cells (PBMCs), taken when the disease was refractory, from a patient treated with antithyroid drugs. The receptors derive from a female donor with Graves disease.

The CDR3 coding sequence is TGCAGCGTTGCGCTGGGACCATATGGCTACACCTTC. Residues: CSVALGPYGYTF. J is TRBJ1-2 and V is TRBV29-1; a possible D gene is TRBD1 (5 bases). The CDR3 is 12 amino acids. CDR1 SQVTM and CDR2 ANQGSEA come from the germline V gene. The V gene lost 4 bases and the J gene lost 5 bases, with 11 bases spanning the gap.

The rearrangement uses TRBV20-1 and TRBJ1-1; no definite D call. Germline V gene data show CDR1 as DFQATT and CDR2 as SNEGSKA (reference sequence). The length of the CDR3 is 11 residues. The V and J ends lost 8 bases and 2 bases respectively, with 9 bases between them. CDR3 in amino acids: CSSRINTEAFF. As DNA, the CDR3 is TGCAGTAGCAGGATAAACACTGAAGCTTTCTTT.

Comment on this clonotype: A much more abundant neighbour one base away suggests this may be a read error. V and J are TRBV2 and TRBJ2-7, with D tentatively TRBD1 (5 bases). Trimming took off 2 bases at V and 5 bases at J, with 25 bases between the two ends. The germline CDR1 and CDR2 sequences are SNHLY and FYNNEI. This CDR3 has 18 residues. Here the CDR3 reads CASSEFLVRRQGVNEQYF. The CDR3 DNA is TGTGCCAGCAGTGAATTTTTGGTTCGTAGGCAGGGCGTCAACGAGCAGTACTTC.

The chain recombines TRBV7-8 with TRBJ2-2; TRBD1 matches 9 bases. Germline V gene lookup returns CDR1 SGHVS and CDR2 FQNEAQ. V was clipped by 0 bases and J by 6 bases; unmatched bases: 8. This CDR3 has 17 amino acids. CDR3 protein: CASSLATGGSRAGELFF. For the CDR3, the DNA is TGTGCCAGCAGCTTAGCGACAGGGGGGTCTCGCGCCGGGGAGCTGTTTTTT. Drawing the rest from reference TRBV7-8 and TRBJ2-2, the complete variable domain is GAGVSQSPRYKVAKRGQDVALRCDPISGHVSLFWYQQALGQGPEFLTYFQNEAQLDKSGLPSDRFFAERPEGSVSTLKIQRTQQEDSAVYLCASSLATGGSRAGELFFGEGSRLTVL.

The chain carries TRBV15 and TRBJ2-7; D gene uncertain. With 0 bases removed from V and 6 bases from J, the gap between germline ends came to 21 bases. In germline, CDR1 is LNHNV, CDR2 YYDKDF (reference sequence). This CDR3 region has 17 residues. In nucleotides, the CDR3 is TGTGCCACCAGCAGAGATTTTAACGGAGCCCTAACGGCCGAGCAGTACTTC. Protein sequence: CATSRDFNGALTAEQYF.

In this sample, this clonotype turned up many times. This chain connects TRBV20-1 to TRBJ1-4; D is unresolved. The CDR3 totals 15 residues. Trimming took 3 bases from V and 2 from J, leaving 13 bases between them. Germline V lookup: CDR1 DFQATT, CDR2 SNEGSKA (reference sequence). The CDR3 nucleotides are TGCAGTGCTAGGGATCGGTCCTCCACTAATGAAAAACTGTTTTTT. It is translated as CSARDRSSTNEKLFF.

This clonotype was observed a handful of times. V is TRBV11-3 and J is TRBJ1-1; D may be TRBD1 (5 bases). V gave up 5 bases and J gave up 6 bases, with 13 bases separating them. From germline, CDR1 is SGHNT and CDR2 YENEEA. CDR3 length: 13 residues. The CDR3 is CASSLGGAAEAFF. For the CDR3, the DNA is TGTGCCAGCAGCCTCGGAGGGGCAGCTGAAGCTTTCTTT.

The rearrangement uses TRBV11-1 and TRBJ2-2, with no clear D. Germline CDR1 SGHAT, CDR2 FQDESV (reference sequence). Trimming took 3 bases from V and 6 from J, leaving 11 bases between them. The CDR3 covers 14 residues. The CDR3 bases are TGTGCCAGCAGCTTCGAAAACGGATCCGGGGAGCTGTTTTTT. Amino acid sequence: CASSFENGSGELFF.